The subject of this entry is one TCR beta chain. The CDR3 consists of 15 residues. Germline V gene sequence: CDR1 MNHEY, CDR2 SMNVEV (reference sequence). Unmatched junction bases numbered 7, after V lost 5 bases and J lost 5 bases. These data are taken from a study of blood T cell repertoires in COVID-19. For the study at large: Researchers got acute and convalescent COVID-19 samples from the United States, Italy and Spain.

TCRdb's table, derived via immunoSEQ multiplex PCR, lists solely in-frame clones and lacks some. The data contain a few hundred thousand clones, roughly 84% of them singletons. Grouping used clinical history reported by participants in a survey and questionnaire. The V and J genes are TRBV27 and TRBJ2-2; TRBD1 matches 8 bases. This sequence originates from a woman aged 30 to 39 who had recovered from COVID-19. Sequencing was carried out using PBMCs or T cells enriched from blood (not recorded which). CDR3 bases: TGTGCCAGCAGTCGCATGACAGGGGAGACCGGGGAGCTGTTTTTT. It yields the protein CASSRMTGETGELFF.